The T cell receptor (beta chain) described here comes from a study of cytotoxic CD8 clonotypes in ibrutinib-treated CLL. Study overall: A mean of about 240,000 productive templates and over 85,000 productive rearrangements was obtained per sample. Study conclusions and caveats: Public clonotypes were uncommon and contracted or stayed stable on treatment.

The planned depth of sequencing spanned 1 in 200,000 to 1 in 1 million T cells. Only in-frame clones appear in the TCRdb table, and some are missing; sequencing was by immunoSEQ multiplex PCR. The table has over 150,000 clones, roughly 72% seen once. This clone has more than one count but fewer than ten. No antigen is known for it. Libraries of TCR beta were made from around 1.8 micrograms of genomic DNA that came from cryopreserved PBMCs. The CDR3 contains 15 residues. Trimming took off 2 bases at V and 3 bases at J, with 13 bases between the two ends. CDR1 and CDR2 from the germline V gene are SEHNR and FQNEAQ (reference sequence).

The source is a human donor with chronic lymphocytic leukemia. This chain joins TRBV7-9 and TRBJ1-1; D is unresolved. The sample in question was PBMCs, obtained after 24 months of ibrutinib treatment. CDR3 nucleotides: TGTGCCAGCAGCTTAACTTCTCTTGGAGACACTGAAGCTTTCTTT. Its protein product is CASSLTSLGDTEAFF. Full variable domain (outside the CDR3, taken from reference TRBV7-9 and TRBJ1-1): DTGVSQNPRHKITKRGQNVTFRCDPISEHNRLYWYRQTLGQGPEFLTYFQNEAQLEKSRLLSDRFSAERPKGSFSTLEIQRTEQGDSAMYLCASSLTSLGDTEAFFGQGTRLTVV.